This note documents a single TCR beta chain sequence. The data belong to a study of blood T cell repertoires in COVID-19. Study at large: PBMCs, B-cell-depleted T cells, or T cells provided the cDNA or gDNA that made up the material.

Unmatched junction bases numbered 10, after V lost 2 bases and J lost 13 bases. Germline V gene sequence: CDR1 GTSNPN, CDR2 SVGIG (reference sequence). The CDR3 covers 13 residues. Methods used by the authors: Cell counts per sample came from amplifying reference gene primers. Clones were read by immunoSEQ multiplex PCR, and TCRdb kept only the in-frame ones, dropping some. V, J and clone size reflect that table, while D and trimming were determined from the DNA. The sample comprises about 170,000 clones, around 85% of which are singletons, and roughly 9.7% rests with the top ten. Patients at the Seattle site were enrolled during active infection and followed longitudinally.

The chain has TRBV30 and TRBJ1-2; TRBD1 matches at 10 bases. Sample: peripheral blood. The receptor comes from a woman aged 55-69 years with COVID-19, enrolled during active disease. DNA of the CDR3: TGTGCCTGGAGTACAGACAGGGGGCGCGTACTCACCTTC. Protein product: CAWSTDRGRVLTF. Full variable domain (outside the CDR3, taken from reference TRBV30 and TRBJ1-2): SQTIHQWPATLVQPVGSPLSLECTVEGTSNPNLYWYRQAAGRGLQLLFYSVGIGQISSEVPQNLSASRPQDRQFILSSKKLLLSDSGFYLCAWSTDRGRVLTFGSGTRLTVV.